The clone carrying this T cell receptor beta chain was detected many times. Its antigen is still unknown. A second PCR, run for about 7 to 12 cycles, used a sample-barcoded 5' primer plus a J-beta primer mix. TCRdb re-derived calls from the 5' RACE reads in MiXCR, one entry per CDR3 protein. The sample has roughly 640,000 distinct CDR3 sequences, about 30% seen once. With 4 bases removed from V and 8 bases from J, the gap between germline ends came to 17 bases. CDR3 length: 14 residues. The entry originates in a study of blood T cells in healthy people across ages. Study-wide points: Unsorted PBMCs blocked a conclusive comparison of naive and antigen-experienced cells.

The sample taken for sequencing was blood. The chain combines TRBV12-3 or TRBV12-4 with TRBJ1-2, with D perhaps matching TRBD1 (6 bases). The sequence derives from a woman aged 80 or over in good health. The CDR3 is CASSSGHPGGGYTF. In nucleotides, the CDR3 is TGTGCCAGCAGTTCGGGACACCCCGGAGGGGGCTACACCTTC.